The TCR beta chain under discussion was sequenced for a study of blood T cell repertoires in COVID-19. About the research overall: The United States, Italy and Spain were the sources of the acute and convalescent COVID-19 samples. In each case, the material was cDNA or gDNA derived from T cells, B-cell-depleted T cells, or PBMCs.

Trimming cost V 1 base and J 1 base; bases outside gene matches: 11. In germline, CDR1 is GTSNPN, CDR2 SVGIG (reference sequence). The CDR3 spans 18 residues. In the authors' methods: The authors estimated nucleated cell counts from reference gene primer amplification. Assay used: immunoSEQ multiplex PCR; TCRdb lists only in-frame clones, some missing. V and J calls and clone size are copied from that table; D and trimming were computed from the DNA. The sample consists of about 180,000 clones, more than 80% of them appearing once. The specimen sequenced was peripheral blood. The source is a human donor in a cohort sampled during active COVID-19. V usage is TRBV30 and J usage is TRBJ1-2, with 11 bases that match TRBD1. The CDR3 DNA follows: TGTGCCTGGAGTGCGCGGACAGGGGGCGCGTTCGATAACTATGGCTACACCTTC. Translating it yields CAWSARTGGAFDNYGYTF.